Below, 26 T cell receptor beta chains from the same sample are listed, as sequenced in a study of T cell repertoires in cytomegalovirus infection. For these TCRs, the target antigens are not known. MiXCR, run by TCRdb on the reads, gives a single entry per CDR3 protein. The repertoire has over 250,000 distinct CDR3 sequences, 22% of them found once; the top ten carry approximately 20%. The sequencing used cultured PBMCs, collected from culture after CMV antigen stimulation. The receptors derive from a human donor in good health (CMV status not recorded). Some clones in this sample may be carry-over from other donors' samples.

This clonotype was counted at least ten times. The rearrangement uses TRBV7-8 and TRBJ2-1; 7 positions match TRBD1. The CDR3 sequence is 14 residues long. V lost 6 bases to trimming and J lost 6 bases; unmatched junction nucleotides: 8. The germline V gene has CDR1 SGHVS and CDR2 FQNEAQ. The CDR3 sequence is CASRRQGFSNEQFF. CDR3 sequence (DNA): TGTGCCAGCAGGAGACAGGGTTTTAGCAATGAGCAGTTCTTC.

Many counts were recorded for this clonotype. CDR3 protein: CASSVGSTEQYF. The CDR3 coding sequence is TGTGCCAGCAGCGTGGGGTCCACCGAGCAGTACTTC. The gene calls are TRBV7-2 and TRBJ2-7; D gene uncertain. The CDR3 covers 12 residues. V was trimmed by 5 bases and J by 6 bases, leaving 11 bases between them. CDR1 SGHTA and CDR2 FQGNSA come from the germline V gene.

The CDR3 reads CASRGVKNTGELFF. CDR3 bases: TGTGCCAGTAGGGGCGTAAAGAACACCGGGGAGCTGTTTTTT. The chain has TRBV19 and TRBJ2-2; unclear D gene. V was trimmed by 6 bases and J by 1 base, leaving 9 bases between them. Germline-derived CDR1 and CDR2 are LNHDA and SQIVND (reference sequence). The CDR3 spans 14 residues.

The chain is built from TRBV30 and TRBJ2-3; 9 bases align to TRBD1. CDR3 size: 14 residues. Germline V gives CDR1 GTSNPN, CDR2 SVGIG (reference sequence). With V trimmed by 3 bases and J by 3 bases, 4 bases remained unmatched. CDR3: CAWSQGQGTDTQYF. The DNA of the CDR3 is TGTGCCTGGAGCCAGGGACAGGGAACAGATACGCAGTATTTT.

The chain has TRBV12-3 or TRBV12-4 and TRBJ1-1, with D hard to call. V lost 3 bases to trimming and J lost 5 bases, with 7 bases between them. This CDR3 has 12 residues. As DNA, the CDR3 is TGTGCCAGCAGTTTTAGGTGGACTGAAGCTTTCTTT. It codes for CASSFRWTEAFF.

This rearrangement joins TRBV12-3 or TRBV12-4 to TRBJ2-1; 8 bases align to TRBD2. The CDR3 length is 14 residues. The V gene end was trimmed by 7 bases and the J gene end by 4 bases; junction bases not matched to a gene: 6. The CDR3 is CASTKTSGYNEQFF. In nucleotides, the CDR3 is TGTGCCAGCACCAAAACTAGCGGTTACAATGAGCAGTTCTTC.

This clonotype was seen a few times. V gene TRBV12-3 or TRBV12-4 combines with J gene TRBJ2-1; D gene uncertain. Trimming shortened V by 3 bases and J by 3 bases, and 9 bases separated the two germline ends. This CDR3 contains 14 residues. This chain's CDR3 is CASSFRGGYNEQFF. CDR3 sequence (DNA): TGTGCCAGCAGTTTCCGTGGCGGCTACAATGAGCAGTTCTTC.

There are many counts of this clonotype. The V and J genes are TRBV7-2 and TRBJ2-3; D is undetermined. The CDR3 sequence is 12 residues long. Trimming removed 5 bases from V and 7 bases from J, with 10 bases in between. Germline-derived CDR1 and CDR2 are SGHTA and FQGNSA. CDR3 protein: CASSPPFNTQYF. The CDR3 DNA follows: TGTGCCAGCAGCCCCCCATTCAATACGCAGTATTTT.

This clonotype has at least ten counts. The rearrangement uses TRBV7-2 and TRBJ1-6; 11 positions match TRBD1. V lost 4 bases and J lost 10; bases outside the gene matches: 9. This CDR3 spans 16 amino acids. Germline loops: CDR1 SGHTA, CDR2 FQGNSA. CDR3 region: CASSSRRTGGGSPLHF. The CDR3 DNA reads TGTGCCAGCAGCTCCAGACGGACAGGGGGCGGGTCACCCCTCCACTTT.

This clonotype was counted only a few times. The rearrangement links TRBV12-3 or TRBV12-4 to TRBJ1-1; D uncertain. CDR3 size: 14 residues. Trimming stripped 1 base from V and 2 bases from J, with 8 bases between. CDR3 DNA: TGTGCCAGCAGTTTAGGAGGCCATAACACTGAAGCTTTCTTT. It is translated as CASSLGGHNTEAFF.

The chain uses TRBV20-1 and TRBJ2-5; no clear D. CDR1 and CDR2 from the germline V gene are DFQATT and SNEGSKA (reference sequence). CDR3 length: 12 amino acids. The V gene lost 4 bases and the J gene lost 5 bases, with 11 bases spanning the gap. In DNA, the CDR3 is TGCAGTGCTAACCTTGAGAGGGAGACCCAGTACTTC. Its protein product is CSANLERETQYF.

This chain links TRBV6-6 with TRBJ2-7, with 10 bases lining up with TRBD2. Germline V gives CDR1 MNHNY, CDR2 SVGAGI (reference sequence). Trimming removed 6 bases from V and 2 bases from J; junction bases left unmatched: 13. CDR3 size: 17 residues. The CDR3 loop is CASRNSLAGHHPYEQYV. CDR3 bases: TGTGCCAGCAGAAACTCACTAGCGGGACACCATCCCTACGAGCAGTACGTC.

This chain links TRBV6-5 with TRBJ2-7; TRBD2 agrees at 7 bases. Losses at the gene ends were 0 bases for V and 4 bases for J; bases not matched to a gene: 6. The CDR3 is made up of 15 amino acids. CDR1 and CDR2 from the germline V gene are MNHEY and SVGAGI. The chain's CDR3 is CASSYSGEGRYEQYF. CDR3 in DNA: TGTGCCAGCAGTTACTCGGGGGAGGGTCGATACGAGCAGTACTTC.

The V call is TRBV6-5, the J call TRBJ2-7; D gene ambiguous. V lost 5 bases, J lost 4 bases, and 15 bases lay in between. Germline V gene lookup returns CDR1 MNHEY and CDR2 SVGAGI. The CDR3 is 14 amino acids. DNA for the CDR3: TGTGCCAGCAGTAAGACAATAAGTGCGTACGAGCAGTACGTC. It yields the protein CASSKTISAYEQYV.

This clonotype was picked up a small number of times. This chain connects TRBV6-2 or TRBV6-3 to TRBJ1-1; no firm D call. Germline V gene data show CDR1 as MNHEY and CDR2 as SVGEGT. There are 15 residues in the CDR3. V lost 5 bases to trimming and J lost 0 bases, with 13 bases between them. CDR3 sequence (DNA): TGTGCCAGCAGTAATCAAGAGCCTATGAACACTGAAGCTTTCTTT. Translated, it gives CASSNQEPMNTEAFF.

The rearrangement joins TRBV28 to TRBJ1-4; TRBD1 is a possible D gene (5 bases). Trimming removed 4 bases from V and 7 bases from J, with 19 bases in between. The CDR3 extends over 16 amino acids. Germline CDR1 MDHEN, CDR2 SYDVKM. CDR3 sequence: CASSSLRQTRSEKLFF. In DNA form, the CDR3 reads TGTGCCAGCAGTTCCCTTAGACAGACAAGGAGTGAAAAACTGTTTTTT. The entire variable domain, with the rest obtained from reference TRBV28 and TRBJ1-4, is as follows: DVKVTQSSRYLVKRTGEKVFLECVQDMDHENMFWYRQDPGLGLRLIYFSYDVKMKEKGDIPEGYSVSREKKERFSLILESASTNQTSMYLCASSSLRQTRSEKLFFGSGTQLSVL.

The chain has TRBV27 and TRBJ1-1; no firm D call. CDR3 length equals 15 residues. CDR1 is MNHEY, CDR2 SMNVEV, per germline (reference sequence). Trimming shortened V by 6 bases and J by 8 bases, and 22 bases separated the two germline ends. CDR3 sequence reads: CASSQLLGPGEEAFF. In DNA, the CDR3 is TGTGCCAGCAGCCAATTACTTGGCCCGGGAGAGGAAGCTTTCTTT.

This clonotype was counted only a few times. The CDR3 DNA follows: TGTGCCAGCAGAATCCTCTCGAACACCGGGGAGCTGTTTTTT. The encoded protein is CASRILSNTGELFF. The chain carries TRBV7-2 and TRBJ2-2; the D is unclear. Trimming took 6 bases from V and 0 from J, leaving 8 bases between them. The CDR3 consists of 14 residues. Germline V gene lookup returns CDR1 SGHTA and CDR2 FQGNSA.

This clonotype has ten or more counts. V and J are TRBV7-9 and TRBJ2-3, with no clear D. This CDR3 has 15 amino acids. Germline V gene lookup returns CDR1 SEHNR and CDR2 FQNEAQ (reference sequence). V lost 5 bases and J 2 bases, leaving 14 bases between the germline ends. The CDR3 sequence: CASSLDRPDTDTQYF. CDR3 coding DNA: TGTGCCAGCAGCCTTGATCGGCCTGACACAGATACGCAGTATTTT.

This chain joins TRBV19 and TRBJ1-5, with D possibly matching TRBD1 (6 bases). With 5 bases removed from V and 11 bases from J, the gap between germline ends came to 25 bases. CDR3 length equals 16 residues. The V gene's germline CDR1 is LNHDA and CDR2 SQIVND (reference sequence). The DNA for the CDR3 is TGTGCCAGTAGTCGTACCGACAGGCCTTACGGGATGGCCCAGCATTTT. Translation: CASSRTDRPYGMAQHF.

This rearrangement joins TRBV12-3 or TRBV12-4 to TRBJ1-4, with D uncertain. The CDR3 is 11 residues long. CDR3 in amino acids: CATGTNEKLFF. DNA of the CDR3: TGTGCTACGGGAACTAATGAAAAACTGTTTTTT.

This clonotype has ten or more counts. V and J are TRBV7-2 and TRBJ2-1; TRBD2 agrees at 8 bases. J lost 1 base, V lost 5 bases, and 4 bases had no gene match. Germline assignment: CDR1 SGHTA and CDR2 FQGNSA. This CDR3 is built from 15 residues. CDR3 DNA sequence: TGTGCCAGCAGCCTAAAGCGGGAGTCCTACAATGAGCAGTTCTTC. Its protein product is CASSLKRESYNEQFF.

This clonotype was observed at least ten times. The chain is built from TRBV6-1 and TRBJ2-7; 9 bases align to TRBD2. The J segment lost 9 bases and the V segment lost 6 bases, leaving 9 bases of the junction unmatched. This CDR3 comprises 13 residues. Germline lookup yields CDR1 MNHNS and CDR2 SASEGT. CDR3 in amino acids: CASSGDRGRVQYF. As DNA, the CDR3 is TGTGCCAGCAGCGGGGATCGCGGGAGGGTGCAGTACTTC.

At least ten counts were recorded for this clonotype. This rearrangement joins TRBV7-2 to TRBJ1-2, with TRBD1 identical over 9 bases. V trimming: 1 base; J trimming: 7 bases; junction bases outside the gene matches: 13. CDR3 length equals 17 residues. From germline, CDR1 is SGHTA and CDR2 FQGNSA. In DNA form, the CDR3 reads TGTGCCAGCAGCTTAGATCCACAGGGACAGGGATTATCTGGCTACACCTTC. Translation gives CASSLDPQGQGLSGYTF.

The V and J genes are TRBV29-1 and TRBJ2-7; D ambiguous. CDR1 and CDR2 (germline): SQVTM, ANQGSEA. Trimming removed 3 bases at V and 3 bases at J, with 6 bases between. This CDR3 is 11 amino acids long. This CDR3 is CSVERNYEQYF. DNA for the CDR3: TGCAGCGTTGAGCGCAACTACGAGCAGTACTTC.

There are many counts of this clonotype. The CDR3 DNA is TGTGCCAGCAGCTTAGGTCGACAGGGGTGGAACACTGAAGCTTTCTTT. Its translation: CASSLGRQGWNTEAFF. V usage is TRBV7-2 and J usage is TRBJ1-1; 8 nucleotides line up with TRBD1. CDR3 length equals 16 residues. With 1 base clipped from V and 1 base from J, the junction kept 5 bases outside the gene matches. Looked up from germline, CDR1 is SGHTA and CDR2 is FQGNSA. Full variable domain (outside the CDR3, taken from reference TRBV7-2 and TRBJ1-1): GAGVSQSPSNKVTEKGKDVELRCDPISGHTALYWYRQSLGQGLEFLIYFQGNSAPDKSGLPSDRFSAERTGGSVSTLTIQRTQQEDSAVYLCASSLGRQGWNTEAFFGQGTRLTVV.